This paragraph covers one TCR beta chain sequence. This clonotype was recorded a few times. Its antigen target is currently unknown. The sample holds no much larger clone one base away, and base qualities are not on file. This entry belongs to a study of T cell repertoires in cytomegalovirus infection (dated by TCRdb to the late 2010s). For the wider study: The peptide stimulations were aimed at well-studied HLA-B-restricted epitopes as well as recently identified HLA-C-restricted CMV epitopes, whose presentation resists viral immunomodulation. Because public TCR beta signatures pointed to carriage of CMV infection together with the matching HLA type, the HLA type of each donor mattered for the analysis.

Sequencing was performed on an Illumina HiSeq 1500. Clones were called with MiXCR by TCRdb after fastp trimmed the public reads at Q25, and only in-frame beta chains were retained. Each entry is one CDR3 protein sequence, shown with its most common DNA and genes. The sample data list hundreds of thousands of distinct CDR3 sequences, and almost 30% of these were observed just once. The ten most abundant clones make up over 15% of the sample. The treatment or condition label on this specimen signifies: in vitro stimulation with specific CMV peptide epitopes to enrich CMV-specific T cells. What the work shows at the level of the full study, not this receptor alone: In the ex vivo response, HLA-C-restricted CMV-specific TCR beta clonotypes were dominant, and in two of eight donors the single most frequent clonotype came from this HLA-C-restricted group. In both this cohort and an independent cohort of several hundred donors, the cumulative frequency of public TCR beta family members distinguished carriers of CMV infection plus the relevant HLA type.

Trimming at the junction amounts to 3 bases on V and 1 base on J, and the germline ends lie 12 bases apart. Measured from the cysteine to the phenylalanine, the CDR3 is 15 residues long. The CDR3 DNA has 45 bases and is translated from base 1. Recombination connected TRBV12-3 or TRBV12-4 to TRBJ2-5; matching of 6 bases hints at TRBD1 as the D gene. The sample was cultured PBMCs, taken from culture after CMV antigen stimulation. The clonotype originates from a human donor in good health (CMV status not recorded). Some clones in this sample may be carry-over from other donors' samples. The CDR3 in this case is CASSLDSQFQETQYF. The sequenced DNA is TGTGCCAGCAGTTTGGACAGCCAATTCCAAGAGACCCAGTACTTC.